Following are 2 T cell receptor beta chains from one sample sequenced in a study of T-cell memory formation after mild COVID-19 (dated by TCRdb to 2020 to 2022). The library was generated by 5' RACE. Sequenced using an Illumina NovaSeq 6000. TCRdb took the public reads, trimmed them with fastp at Q25, ran MiXCR for clone calling and kept in-frame beta chains. All rows with the same CDR3 protein become a single entry with the most common DNA and genes. The sample contains roughly 130,000 distinct CDR3 sequences, about 17% of them found a single time. The ten largest clones add up to 5.2% of the sample. The specimen was PBMCs or a T cell subset sorted from them (not recorded which). The receptor set was obtained from a man aged 18 to 30 who had mild COVID-19 (a few samples of this study predate the infection). The sample titles of this study are shuffled in the database, so cell type and time point are left out; the donor was told from shared clones.

This clonotype was seen a few times. The chain couples TRBV10-3 to TRBJ1-1; TRBD1 might be the D (6 bases). The CDR3 length is 14 residues. Germline CDR1 and CDR2: ENHRY and SYGVKD. V lost 3 bases to trimming and J lost 4 bases, with 12 bases between them. DNA of the CDR3: TGTGCCATCAGTGACCCTAGGGGGAGCACTGAAGCTTTCTTT. Its translation: CAISDPRGSTEAFF.

This clonotype was observed a handful of times. The CDR3 sequence: CASSFASDRGRETQYF. The CDR3 DNA is TGTGCCAGCAGCTTTGCCTCGGACAGGGGAAGGGAGACCCAGTACTTC. V usage is TRBV7-2 and J usage is TRBJ2-5; 9 bases are shared with TRBD1. The CDR3 is made up of 16 amino acids. Germline values: CDR1 SGHTA, CDR2 FQGNSA. V was pared by 3 bases and J by 5 bases, with 10 bases of the junction left unmatched.